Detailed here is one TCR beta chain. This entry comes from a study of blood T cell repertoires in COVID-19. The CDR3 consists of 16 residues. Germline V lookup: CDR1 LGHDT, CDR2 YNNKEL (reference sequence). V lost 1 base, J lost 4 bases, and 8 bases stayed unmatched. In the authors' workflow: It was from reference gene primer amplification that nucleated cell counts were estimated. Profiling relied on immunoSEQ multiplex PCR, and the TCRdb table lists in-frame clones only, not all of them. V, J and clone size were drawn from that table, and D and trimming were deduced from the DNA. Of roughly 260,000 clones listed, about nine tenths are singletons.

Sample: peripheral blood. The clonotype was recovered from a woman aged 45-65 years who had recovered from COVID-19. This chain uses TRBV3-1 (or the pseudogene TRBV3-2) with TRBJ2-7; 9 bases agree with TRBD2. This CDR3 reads CASSQGRRGGIYEQYF. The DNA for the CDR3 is TGTGCCAGCAGCCAAGGTCGGCGGGGGGGTATATACGAGCAGTACTTC.